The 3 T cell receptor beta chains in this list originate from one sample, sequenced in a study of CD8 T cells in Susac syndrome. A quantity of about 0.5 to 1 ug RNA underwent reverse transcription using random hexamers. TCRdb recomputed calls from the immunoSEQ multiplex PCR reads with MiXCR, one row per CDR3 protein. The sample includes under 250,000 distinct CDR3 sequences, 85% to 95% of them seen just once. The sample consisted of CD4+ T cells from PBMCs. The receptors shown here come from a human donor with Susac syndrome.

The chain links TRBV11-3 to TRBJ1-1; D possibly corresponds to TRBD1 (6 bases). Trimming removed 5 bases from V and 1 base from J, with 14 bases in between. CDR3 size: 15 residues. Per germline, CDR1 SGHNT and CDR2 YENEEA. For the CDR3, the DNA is TGTGCCAGCAGCCCCCACGGAGGGGGGAACACTGAAGCTTTCTTT. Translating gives CASSPHGGGNTEAFF.

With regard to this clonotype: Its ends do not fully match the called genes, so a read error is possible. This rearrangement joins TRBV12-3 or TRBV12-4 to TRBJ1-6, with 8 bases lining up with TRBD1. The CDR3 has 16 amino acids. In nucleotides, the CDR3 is TGTGCCAGCAGTTTAGTTCAGGGGGCGAGAAGTTCAACCCTCCACTTT. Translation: CASSLVQGARSSTLHF.

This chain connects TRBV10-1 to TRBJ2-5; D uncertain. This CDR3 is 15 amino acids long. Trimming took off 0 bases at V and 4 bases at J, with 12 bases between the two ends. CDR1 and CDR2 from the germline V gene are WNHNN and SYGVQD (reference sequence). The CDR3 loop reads CASSESTRHSETQYF. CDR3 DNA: TGCGCCAGCAGTGAGTCAACACGGCACTCAGAGACCCAGTACTTC.